This entry describes one T cell receptor (beta chain). The CDR3 has 16 amino acids. V was pared by 1 base and J by 1 base, with 6 bases of the junction left unmatched. The germline gives CDR1 LGHNA, CDR2 YNFKEQ. The data were taken from a study of blood T cells in healthy people across ages. Whenever a sample was processed, at least 6.5 million PBMCs were isolated. Then a second PCR, running roughly 7 to 11 cycles, was carried out with a sample-barcoded 5' primer and a J-beta primer mix. Every cDNA molecule bore a tag from a template-switch adaptor containing 12 random nucleotides. Paired-end reads containing CDR3 totaled no fewer than 2.5 million for each sample. A single record per CDR3 protein comes from TCRdb applying MiXCR to the 5' RACE reads. The sample yields around 1,800,000 distinct CDR3 sequences, about two fifths seen once.

Sequenced sample: blood. J is TRBJ1-1 and V is TRBV4-2, with 7 bases aligning to TRBD1. This receptor was identified in a human donor in good health. CDR3 sequence reads: CASSQGETGRNTEAFF. CDR3 in DNA: TGTGCCAGCAGCCAAGGCGAGACAGGGAGGAACACTGAAGCTTTCTTT.